Listed below are T cell receptor beta chains from one sample, sequenced in a study of HIV-infected patients and healthy controls. A single record per CDR3 protein comes from TCRdb applying MiXCR to the 5' RACE reads. The sample lists some 20,000 distinct CDR3 sequences, approximately 9.5% occurring once. The specimen sequenced was blood. Source of these receptors: an adult in good health. The CDR3 runs from the conserved cysteine through the conserved F or W. A D gene is named only where the DNA matches it firmly. Not every row has a clone size; where given, it reads once, few, many or a size class.

j_call | clone_size | v_call | cdr3_length | d_call | cdr3_nt | cdr3_aa
TRBJ2-5 | . | TRBV6-6 | 13 | TRBD2 | TGTGCCAGCAGTTACATAGCGGGAGAGACCCAGTACTTC | CASSYIAGETQYF
TRBJ2-3 | medium-sized | TRBV30 | 12 | TRBD2 | TGTGCCTGGAGTTTCGGGGGGGTCGGGCAGTATTTT | CAWSFGGVGQYF
TRBJ2-1 | . | TRBV5-5 | 15 | TRBD2 | TGTGCCAGCAGCTTGGCACCCGGGACTAGCGTTGAGCAGTTCTTC | CASSLAPGTSVEQFF
TRBJ2-2 | many | TRBV4-1 | 16 | TRBD1 | TGCGCCAGCAGCCAATCGGGACAGGGAAACACCGGGGAGCTGTTTTTT | CASSQSGQGNTGELFF
TRBJ2-1 | many | TRBV7-3 | 16 | TRBD2 | TGTGCCAGCAGCCTAAGGACTAGCGGGCCTTACAATGAGCAGTTCTTC | CASSLRTSGPYNEQFF
TRBJ1-6 | medium-sized | TRBV20-1 | 14 | TRBD1 | TGCAGTGCTAGAGGTGGGACAGGGGATTCACCCCTCCACTTT | CSARGGTGDSPLHF
TRBJ2-5 | medium-sized | TRBV13 | 13 | . | TGTGCCAGCAGCTTGGGCGACCAAGAGACCCAGTACTTC | CASSLGDQETQYF
TRBJ2-2 | medium-sized | TRBV7-8 | 15 | TRBD2 | TGTGCCAGCAGCTTAGGGACTAGCCCTACCGAGGAGCTGTTTTTT | CASSLGTSPTEELFF
TRBJ2-3 | many | TRBV2 | 13 | . | TGTGCCAGCAGGGACTATGGTTGGGATACGCAGTATTTT | CASRDYGWDTQYF
TRBJ2-3 | . | TRBV21-1 | 17 | . | TGTGCCAGCAGCAAATCCTCCTCGGTGGGAGGGCAAGATACGCAGTATTTT | CASSKSSSVGGQDTQYF
TRBJ2-7 | . | TRBV20-1 | 12 | . | TGCAGTGCTGCGGTTGCCTCCTACGAGCAGTACTTC | CSAAVASYEQYF
TRBJ2-7 | . | TRBV20-1 | 10 | . | TGCAGTGCTTCCACGAACGAGCAGTACTTC | CSASTNEQYF
TRBJ2-2 | . | TRBV12-3/TRBV12-4 | 16 | . | TGTGCCAGCAGCCCCCTTAGCGGTAAAGGGACCGGGGAGCTGTTTTTT | CASSPLSGKGTGELFF
TRBJ1-5 | once | TRBV5-6 | 13 | . | TGTGCCAGCAGCTTGGAAGGGCTTCAGCCCCAGCATTTT | CASSLEGLQPQHF
TRBJ1-3 | . | TRBV2 | 16 | . | TGTGCCAGCACCGAGGAGGGTCTACTTGGGGGAAACACCAAATATTTT | CASTEEGLLGGNTKYF
TRBJ1-2 | many | TRBV3-1 | 11 | . | TGTGCCAGCAGCCAGGGGCATGGCTACACCTTC | CASSQGHGYTF
TRBJ2-2 | many | TRBV7-2 | 15 | . | TGTGCCAGCAGCTTAGGTACAGTAAACACCGGGGAGCTGTTTTTT | CASSLGTVNTGELFF
TRBJ2-5 | many | TRBV28 | 14 | . | TGTGCCAGCCGAACCTCGACTGAAGAAGAGACCCAGTACTTC | CASRTSTEEETQYF
TRBJ2-7 | medium-sized | TRBV11-2 | 12 | . | TGTGCCAGCAGCTTGGGGTTCCGCGAGCAGTACTTC | CASSLGFREQYF
TRBJ2-5 | medium-sized | TRBV5-1 | 19 | TRBD1 | TGCGCCAGCAGCCTGGGCGGACAGGGGCTAAAATTAAGCCCAGAGACCCAGTACTTC | CASSLGGQGLKLSPETQYF
TRBJ2-7 | few | TRBV2 | 15 | . | TGTGCCAGCAGTGACGGCCCGACCCTTGCTTATGAGCAGTACTTC | CASSDGPTLAYEQYF
TRBJ2-3 | few | TRBV5-6 | 13 | TRBD2 | TGTGCCAGCAGCTCTCCGGAGCGGGAGATTCAGTATTTT | CASSSPEREIQYF
TRBJ2-2 | many | TRBV5-4 | 13 | . | TGTGCCAGCAGCTTATCCGTCGTCGGGGAGCTGTTTTTT | CASSLSVVGELFF
TRBJ2-7 | many | TRBV7-2 | 14 | . | TGTGCCAGCACCCTGGGACTGGAGCCCTACGAGCAGTACTTC | CASTLGLEPYEQYF
TRBJ1-2 | many | TRBV5-1 | 15 | TRBD1 | TGCGCCAGCAGCCCCCGACAGGGAGAGGAATATGGCTACACCTTC | CASSPRQGEEYGYTF
TRBJ2-1 | many | TRBV9 | 15 | . | TGTGCCAGCAGCTCGCGGGACTCTTCCTACAATGAGCAGTTCTTC | CASSSRDSSYNEQFF
TRBJ2-3 | many | TRBV18 | 13 | . | TGTGCCAGCTCACCTTCCAAGGAGGGGACGCAGTATTTT | CASSPSKEGTQYF
TRBJ2-2 | . | TRBV30 | 14 | . | TGTGCCTGGAGTGTGGGACTTGACACCGGGGAGCTGTTTTTT | CAWSVGLDTGELFF
TRBJ2-1 | few | TRBV20-1 | 16 | . | TGCAGTGCTAGAGATGACTTGAAAATCTCCTACAATGAGCAGTTCTTC | CSARDDLKISYNEQFF
TRBJ2-6 | few | TRBV12-3/TRBV12-4 | 18 | TRBD2 | TGTGCCAGCAGTTTAGAAGTGGGGGGGGTCTCTGGGGCCAACGTCCTGACTTTC | CASSLEVGGVSGANVLTF
TRBJ2-7 | many | TRBV7-9 | 16 | . | TGTGCCAGCAGCAACCTATACGGGAGACCCCCCTACGAGCAGTACTTC | CASSNLYGRPPYEQYF
TRBJ2-7 | . | TRBV7-9 | 14 | TRBD2 | TGTGCCAGCCAGCGGGACTACGCCTCCTACGAGCAGTACTTC | CASQRDYASYEQYF
TRBJ1-2 | many | TRBV10-2 | 13 | TRBD1 | TGCGCCAGCAGCTCGACAGGGGCCTATGGCTACACCTTC | CASSSTGAYGYTF
TRBJ1-1 | few | TRBV20-1 | 13 | . | TGCAGTGCCCCCCGAATAACGAACACTGAAGCTTTCTTT | CSAPRITNTEAFF
TRBJ2-5 | . | TRBV29-1 | 14 | . | TGCAGCGTCGCCAGACTAGTCTTCCAAGAGACCCAGTACTTC | CSVARLVFQETQYF